This TCR beta chain was found in a study of control samples from healthy donors and cancer patients. The protocol was immunoSEQ multiplex PCR, while the TCRdb copy is restricted to in-frame clones and leaves out a portion. The sample shows under 80,000 clones, 75% to 90% of them seen only once. J was trimmed by 6 bases and V by 6 bases; bases with no gene match: 7. This CDR3 region has 13 residues. In germline, CDR1 is SGHDT, CDR2 YYEEEE. What was sequenced was blood. The rearrangement links TRBV5-6 to TRBJ2-7, with 9 bases fitting TRBD1. This clonotype was obtained from a man aged 45-60 years in good health. CDR3 residues: CASKGQGKSEQYF. Here the CDR3 DNA reads TGTGCCAGCAAAGGACAGGGGAAGTCCGAGCAGTACTTC.